This T cell receptor beta chain appears in the sequencing data of a study of CD8+ T cells in alopecia areata. General study findings and limits: Researchers say the link of baseline CD8+ expansion to response remains uncertain, with one nonresponder. Clonality in the scalp and expanded CD8+ clones ranked among the top 100 were significantly decreased by tofacitinib.

V shed 0 bases and J 6 bases; nucleotides not matched to a gene: 9. The germline V gene encodes CDR1 SQVTM and CDR2 ANQGSEA. CDR3 size: 16 residues. This sample's treatment: oral pan-JAK inhibitor, 5-10 mg twice daily. Extraction and reverse transcription of RNA yielded cDNA as the sequencing template. Profiling relied on immunoSEQ multiplex PCR, and the TCRdb table lists in-frame clones only, not all of them. Here the sample spans about 190,000 clones, about three fifths being singletons. In the case of this clone: Its antigen is not identified.

The receptor comes from a human donor with alopecia areata. The chain has TRBV29-1 and TRBJ2-2; 8 bases fit TRBD1. Sequenced material: CD4+ T cells sorted from blood, taken at week 4, from a patient treated with tofacitinib. The CDR3 DNA follows: TGCAGCGTTGAAGATGCAGGGGGCATGGGACCCGGGGAGCTGTTTTTT. It yields the protein CSVEDAGGMGPGELFF.